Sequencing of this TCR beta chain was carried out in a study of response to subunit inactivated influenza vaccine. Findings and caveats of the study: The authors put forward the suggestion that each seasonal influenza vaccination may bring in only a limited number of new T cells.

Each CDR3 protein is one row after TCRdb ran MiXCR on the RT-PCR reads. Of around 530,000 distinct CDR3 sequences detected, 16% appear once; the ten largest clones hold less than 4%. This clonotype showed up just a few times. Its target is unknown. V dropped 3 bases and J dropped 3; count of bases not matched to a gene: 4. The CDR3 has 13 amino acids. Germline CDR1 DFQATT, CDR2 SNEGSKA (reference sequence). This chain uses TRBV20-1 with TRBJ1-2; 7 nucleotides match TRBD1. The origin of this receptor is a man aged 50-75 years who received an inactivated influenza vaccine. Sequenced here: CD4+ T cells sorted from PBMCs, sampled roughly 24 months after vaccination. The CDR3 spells CSARSDRDYGYTF. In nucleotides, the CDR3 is TGCAGTGCTAGGAGCGACAGGGACTATGGCTACACCTTC.